This T cell receptor (beta chain) was retrieved from a study of blood T cell repertoires in COVID-19. Profiling relied on immunoSEQ multiplex PCR, and the TCRdb table lists in-frame clones only, not all of them. The top ten hold about 5.4% of the sample, which has under 450,000 clones, less than 90% seen once. Germline V gives CDR1 SNHLY, CDR2 FYNNEI. The CDR3 is made up of 16 amino acids. V dropped 6 bases and J dropped 2; count of bases not matched to a gene: 5. This receptor was obtained from a woman in her 50s who had recovered from COVID-19. Sequences were obtained from PBMCs or T cells enriched from blood (not recorded which). The chain carries TRBV2 and TRBJ1-6; 9 nucleotides line up with TRBD1. The CDR3 DNA reads TGTGCCAGCAGGGAGGGGACAGGGACCTATAATTCACCCCTCCACTTT. Translation gives CASREGTGTYNSPLHF. Full variable domain (remainder filled in from reference TRBV2 and TRBJ1-6): EPEVTQTPSHQVTQMGQEVILRCVPISNHLYFYWYRQILGQKVEFLVSFYNNEISEKSEIFDDQFSVERPDGSNFTLKIRSTKLEDSAMYFCASREGTGTYNSPLHFGNGTRLTVT.